This TCR beta chain was sequenced in a study of neoadjuvant anti-PD-1 for oral cavity cancer. Study-wide background: Patients without progression got a fourth dose around day 43. General study findings and limits: Each response group had just a few patients in TCR analyses.

The CDR3 is 15 residues long. Germline CDR1 and CDR2: SGHRS and YFSETQ. Trimming left V 2 bases short and J 10 bases short, with 16 bases between. The assay was immunoSEQ multiplex PCR, and TCRdb's table has in-frame clones only and misses some. The top ten hold around 4.9% of the sample, which has tens of thousands of clones, about three quarters seen once. A note on this clone: Its antigen is not known.

Time point of the sample: after neoadjuvant nivolumab, at surgical resection. Patients were newly diagnosed with stage II-IVA oral cavity squamous cell carcinoma without prior systemic or radiation treatment. The chain combines TRBV5-1 with TRBJ1-6, with D unclear. The receptor was derived from a person between 40 and 80 years old with oral cavity squamous cell carcinoma. The starting material was PBMCs, obtained after nivolumab (anti-PD-1) treatment. The CDR3 bases are TGCGCCAGCAGCTTCCTCACAGTTGTCGACTCACCCCTCCACTTT. Translation: CASSFLTVVDSPLHF.